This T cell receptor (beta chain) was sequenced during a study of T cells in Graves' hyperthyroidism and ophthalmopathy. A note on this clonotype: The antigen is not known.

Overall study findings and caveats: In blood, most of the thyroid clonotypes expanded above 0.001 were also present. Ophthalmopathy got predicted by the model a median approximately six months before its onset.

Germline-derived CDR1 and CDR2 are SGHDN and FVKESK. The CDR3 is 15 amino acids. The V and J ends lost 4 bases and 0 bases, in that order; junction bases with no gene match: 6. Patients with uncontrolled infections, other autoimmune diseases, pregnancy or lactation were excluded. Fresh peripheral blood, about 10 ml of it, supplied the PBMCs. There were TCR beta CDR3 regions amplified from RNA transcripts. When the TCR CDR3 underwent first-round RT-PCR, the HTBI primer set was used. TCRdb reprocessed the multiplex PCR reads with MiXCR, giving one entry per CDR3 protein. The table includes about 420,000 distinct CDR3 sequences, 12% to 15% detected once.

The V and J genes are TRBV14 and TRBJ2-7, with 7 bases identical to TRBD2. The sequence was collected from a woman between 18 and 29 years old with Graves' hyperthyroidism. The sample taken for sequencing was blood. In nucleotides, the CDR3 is TGTGCCAGCAGCCGGCCTAGCGGACACTCCTACGAGCAGTACTTC. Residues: CASSRPSGHSYEQYF.